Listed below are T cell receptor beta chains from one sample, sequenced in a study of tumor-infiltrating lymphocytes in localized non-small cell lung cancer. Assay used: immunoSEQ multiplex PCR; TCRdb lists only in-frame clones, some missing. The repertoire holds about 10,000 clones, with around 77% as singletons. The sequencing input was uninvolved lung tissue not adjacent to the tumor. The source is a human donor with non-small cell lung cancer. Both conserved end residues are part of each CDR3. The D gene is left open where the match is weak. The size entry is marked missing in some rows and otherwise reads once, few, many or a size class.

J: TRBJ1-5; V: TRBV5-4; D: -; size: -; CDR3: CASSLEGGNQPQHF; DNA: TGTGCCAGCAGCTTGGAAGGTGGGAATCAGCCCCAGCATTTT
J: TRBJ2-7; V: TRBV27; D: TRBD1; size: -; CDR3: CASSLSGTGDYEQYF; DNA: TGTGCCAGCAGTTTATCAGGGACAGGAGATTACGAGCAGTACTTC
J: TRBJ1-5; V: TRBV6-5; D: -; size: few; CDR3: CASSSQNGDQPQHF; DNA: TGTGCCAGCAGTTCCCAGAACGGGGATCAGCCCCAGCATTTT
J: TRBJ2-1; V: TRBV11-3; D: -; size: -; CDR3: CASSRLRFGETGDEQFF; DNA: TGTGCCAGCAGCCGATTACGATTTGGGGAGACTGGCGATGAGCAGTTCTTC
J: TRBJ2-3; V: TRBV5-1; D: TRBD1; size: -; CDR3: CASSLDRGTDTQYF; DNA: TGCGCCAGCAGCCTGGACAGGGGGACAGATACGCAGTATTTT
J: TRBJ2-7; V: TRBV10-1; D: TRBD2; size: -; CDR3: CASSDSASGTYEQYF; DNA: TGCGCCAGCAGTGACTCGGCTAGCGGGACCTACGAGCAGTACTTC
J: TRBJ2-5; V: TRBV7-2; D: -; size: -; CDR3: CASSFAGLQETQYF; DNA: TGTGCCAGCAGCTTCGCGGGGCTTCAAGAGACCCAGTACTTC
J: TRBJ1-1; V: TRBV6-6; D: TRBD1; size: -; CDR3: CASSPPGQGATEAFF; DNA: TGTGCCAGCAGTCCCCCCGGACAGGGGGCCACTGAAGCTTTCTTT
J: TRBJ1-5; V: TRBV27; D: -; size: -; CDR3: CASSSLLDLRNQPQHF; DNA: TGTGCCAGCAGTTCCTTACTCGACTTGCGCAATCAGCCCCAGCATTTT
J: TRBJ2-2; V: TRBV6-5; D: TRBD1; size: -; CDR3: CASSQTGVPGELFF; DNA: TGTGCCAGCAGTCAAACAGGGGTACCCGGGGAGCTGTTTTTT
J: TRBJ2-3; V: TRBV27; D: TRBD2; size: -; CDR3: CASSFWLAGGVQSTDTQYF; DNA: TGTGCCAGCAGTTTTTGGCTAGCGGGGGGGGTCCAAAGCACAGATACGCAGTATTTT
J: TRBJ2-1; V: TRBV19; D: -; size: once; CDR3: CASSIEADNEQFF; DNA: TGTGCCAGTAGTATCGAGGCAGACAATGAGCAGTTCTTC
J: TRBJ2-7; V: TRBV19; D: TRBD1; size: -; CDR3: CASSSPYGTVIF; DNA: TGTGCCAGTAGTAGCCCCTACGGGACAGTAATCTTC
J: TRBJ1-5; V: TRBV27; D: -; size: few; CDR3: CASSLTGGQGQPQHF; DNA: TGTGCCAGCAGTCTAACGGGAGGGCAGGGACAGCCCCAGCATTTT
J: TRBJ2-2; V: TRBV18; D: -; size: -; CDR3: CASSPRSTGELFF; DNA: TGTGCCAGCTCACCAAGGTCTACCGGGGAGCTGTTTTTT
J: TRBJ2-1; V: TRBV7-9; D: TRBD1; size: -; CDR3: CASTEGDRNEQFF; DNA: TGTGCCAGCACCGAAGGGGACAGGAATGAGCAGTTCTTC
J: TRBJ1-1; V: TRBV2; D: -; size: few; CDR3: CASSEGRVKNTEAFF; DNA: TGTGCCAGCAGTGAAGGCAGGGTCAAGAACACTGAAGCTTTCTTT
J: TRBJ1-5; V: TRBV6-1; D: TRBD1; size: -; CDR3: CASSMGRQTGAIRHF; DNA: TGTGCCAGCAGCATGGGGCGGCAAACAGGGGCCATCCGGCATTTT
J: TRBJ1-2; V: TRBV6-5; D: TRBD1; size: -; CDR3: CASSRGQEGYGYTF; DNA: TGTGCCAGCAGTCGTGGACAGGAAGGGTATGGCTACACCTTC
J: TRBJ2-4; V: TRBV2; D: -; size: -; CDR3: CASTAQSLAKNIQYF; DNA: TGTGCCAGCACTGCCCAGAGCCTAGCCAAAAACATTCAGTACTTC
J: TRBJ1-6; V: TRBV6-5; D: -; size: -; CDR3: CASSLGDGKNSPLHF; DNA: TGTGCCAGCAGCCTCGGGGACGGCAAGAATTCACCCCTCCACTTT
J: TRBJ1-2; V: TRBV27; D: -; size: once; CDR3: CASSRGRTLYGYTF; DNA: TGTGCCAGCAGTCGAGGACGGACTCTCTATGGCTACACCTTC
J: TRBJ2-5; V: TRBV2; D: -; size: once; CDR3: CASSGRGSTAETQYF; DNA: TGTGCCAGCAGTGGGCGGGGCAGTACAGCAGAGACCCAGTACTTC
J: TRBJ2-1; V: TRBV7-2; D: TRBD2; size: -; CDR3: CASSASGTRPLF; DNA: TGTGCCAGCAGCGCCTCCGGGACTAGGCCCCTCTTC
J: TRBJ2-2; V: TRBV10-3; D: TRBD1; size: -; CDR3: CAISELQGAGELFF; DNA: TGTGCCATCAGTGAGTTACAGGGGGCCGGGGAGCTGTTTTTT
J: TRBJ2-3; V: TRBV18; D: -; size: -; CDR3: CASSPQIGKTASDTQYF; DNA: TGTGCCAGCTCACCACAGATAGGGAAGACTGCCTCAGATACGCAGTATTTT
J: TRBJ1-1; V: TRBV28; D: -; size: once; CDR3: CASSLLGRGGKEEAFF; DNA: TGTGCCAGCAGTTTACTAGGCAGGGGAGGGAAAGAGGAAGCTTTCTTT